This T cell receptor (beta chain) was retrieved from a study of cytomegalovirus exposure and HLA in healthy donors. In germline, CDR1 is SGHVS, CDR2 FQNEAQ. This CDR3 region has 14 residues. V dropped 2 bases and J dropped 0 bases, with 8 bases sitting between them. Findings and limits, study-wide: Being indistinguishable, some V segments were excluded, TRBV6-2 and TRBV6-3 among them. Later analysis demonstrated an association between a missense DCLRE1C variant and TCR beta V- and J-gene trimming. Altogether, 150 to 200 TCR beta chains were recorded as cytomegalovirus-associated.

Regarding this clone: Its specificity is unknown.

The primer mix had 60 Vbeta and 13 Jbeta primers. This table comes from immunoSEQ multiplex PCR, and its TCRdb copy is limited to in-frame clones, with some not included. Altogether approximately 160,000 clones are present, 81% being singletons, with the ten largest covering approximately 1.2%. What was sequenced was PBMCs. This TCR came from a man aged 45 to 65 in good health and CMV-seropositive. The chain carries TRBV7-8 and TRBJ2-7, with a tentative D call TRBD1 (6 bases). The CDR3 DNA reads TGTGCCAGCAGCTTATACAGGGACTCCTACGAGCAGTACTTC. It specifies CASSLYRDSYEQYF.